Each of the 29 T cell receptor beta chains below was sequenced from the same sample in a study of regulatory T cells in long-lasting Graves disease. According to the study, TCR beta libraries were built with iRepertoire HTBI primers and CDR3-region Arm-PCR. TCRdb reanalysed the multiplex PCR reads using MiXCR and keeps one entry per CDR3 protein. The table includes about 500,000 distinct CDR3 sequences, more than 10% detected once. As to time point: newly diagnosed GD, antithyroid drugs for less than 3 months. Isolated PBMC RNA provided the starting material for the TCR library. These data also featured in a second study, about T cells in Graves' hyperthyroidism and ophthalmopathy.

Sequencing was performed on peripheral blood mononuclear cells (PBMCs), taken at new diagnosis, from a patient treated with antithyroid drugs. The receptors were sampled from a woman in her 30s with Graves disease.

The table lists this clonotype with many counts. The chain couples TRBV5-1 to TRBJ2-7; D remains ambiguous. Germline CDR1 reads SGHRS; CDR2 reads YFSETQ. The V end lost 0 bases, the J end lost 7 bases, and 17 bases lay between the germline ends. The CDR3 runs 15 residues. DNA for the CDR3: TGCGCCAGCAGCTTGGGGCACCTCCTGAGAGAAGAGCAGTACTTC. Residues: CASSLGHLLREEQYF.

This clonotype was detected many times. The V gene is TRBV5-1, the J gene TRBJ2-1; 12 bases align to TRBD2. V was clipped by 3 bases and J by 10 bases; unmatched bases: 14. Germline-derived CDR1 and CDR2 are SGHRS and YFSETQ. The CDR3 totals 17 residues. The CDR3 loop is CASSWGRLAGVSGEQFF. The CDR3 bases are TGCGCCAGCAGCTGGGGGCGACTAGCGGGAGTGTCAGGAGAGCAGTTCTTC.

This clonotype was observed a few times. J is TRBJ2-1 and V is TRBV5-8, with 7 bases matching TRBD1. CDR3 size: 19 residues. J gave up 5 bases and V 6 bases, and 23 bases lay outside the gene matches. In germline, CDR1 is SGHTS, CDR2 YDEGEE. The CDR3 coding sequence is TGTGCCAGCACCCTCCGAGACGGGACAGAGTTTTTCGCCGACAATGAGCAGTTCTTC. It specifies CASTLRDGTEFFADNEQFF.

This clonotype was counted at least ten times. The chain recombines TRBV13 with TRBJ1-4, with 12 positions matching TRBD1. CDR1 and CDR2 (germline): PRHDT, FYEKMQ (reference sequence). The CDR3 consists of 16 residues. V was clipped by 2 bases and J by 8 bases; unmatched bases: 6. CDR3 amino acids: CASSLQAGTGGEKLFF. The CDR3 coding sequence is TGTGCCAGCAGCTTACAGGCTGGGACAGGGGGCGAAAAACTGTTTTTT.

This clonotype turned up a few times. This sequence joins TRBV5-1 and TRBJ1-6; D is uncertain. With 4 bases removed from V and 10 bases from J, the gap between germline ends came to 12 bases. The CDR3 runs to 13 residues. Germline-derived CDR1 and CDR2 are SGHRS and YFSETQ. CDR3 region: CASSAGEPSPLHF. CDR3 in DNA: TGCGCCAGCAGCGCGGGCGAACCGTCACCCCTCCACTTT.

This clonotype was seen ten or more times. V usage is TRBV27 and J usage is TRBJ2-7, with 9 positions matching TRBD1. This CDR3 contains 17 residues. The V and J ends lost 5 bases and 6 bases, in that order; junction bases with no gene match: 17. Looked up from germline, CDR1 is MNHEY and CDR2 is SMNVEV (reference sequence). The CDR3 DNA follows: TGTGCCAGCAGTGCTATAGCCACACAGGGGGCGGCGGGCGAGCAGTACTTC. Amino acids: CASSAIATQGAAGEQYF.

This clonotype came up many times. The chain carries TRBV30 and TRBJ1-5; D call uncertain. Trimming pared 3 bases from V and 0 bases from J, leaving 12 bases between. From germline, CDR1 is GTSNPN and CDR2 SVGIG (reference sequence). The CDR3 is made up of 15 amino acids. This chain's CDR3 is CAWSLGSYSNQPQHF. The CDR3 bases are TGTGCCTGGAGCCTGGGAAGCTATAGCAATCAGCCCCAGCATTTT.

The chain couples TRBV7-9 to TRBJ2-1, with D tentatively TRBD2 (6 bases). The germline CDR1 and CDR2 sequences are SEHNR and FQNEAQ (reference sequence). This CDR3 has 14 amino acids. Trimming stripped 4 bases from V and 9 bases from J, with 16 bases between. The CDR3 is CASSSTRSLREQFF. CDR3 DNA sequence: TGTGCCAGCAGCTCGACTAGAAGCCTGCGTGAGCAGTTCTTC.

In this sample, this clonotype turned up many times. V gene TRBV12-3 or TRBV12-4 combines with J gene TRBJ2-1; TRBD1 agrees at 9 bases. With 6 bases clipped from V and 5 bases from J, the junction kept 11 bases outside the gene matches. The CDR3 has 16 residues. CDR3 DNA sequence: TGTGCCAGCAGCAGCCGAGCGGGACAGGGTGACAATGAGCAGTTCTTC. Protein product: CASSSRAGQGDNEQFF.

This chain uses TRBV10-3 with TRBJ2-5; possible D gene TRBD2, 7 bases. The CDR3 sequence is 15 residues long. Trimming left V 5 bases short and J 3 bases short, with 16 bases between. CDR1 and CDR2 from the germline V gene are ENHRY and SYGVKD. The CDR3 DNA sequence: TGTGCCATCAGTAAACAGGGCGGGAGAGAAGAGACCCAGTACTTC. This gives the protein CAISKQGGREETQYF.

This clonotype was counted at least ten times. V is TRBV24-1 and J is TRBJ2-1; no reliable D call. V lost 4 bases and J lost 10, with 19 bases in between. Germline values: CDR1 KGHDR, CDR2 SFDVKD. The CDR3 length is 15 residues. CDR3 DNA sequence: TGTGCCACCAGTGACCCCCGGTCCCGACGCTTAGAGCAGTTCTTC. It translates to CATSDPRSRRLEQFF.

Ten or more counts support this clonotype. The chain couples TRBV11-2 to TRBJ2-5; D remains ambiguous. The CDR3 has 13 residues. Germline V CDR1 and CDR2: SGHAT, FQNNGV. Trimming stripped 5 bases from V and 3 bases from J, with 10 bases between. CDR3 loop: CASSVQPEETQYF. The CDR3 coding sequence is TGTGCCAGCAGCGTACAGCCCGAAGAGACCCAGTACTTC.

This chain links TRBV7-9 with TRBJ2-5; the match to TRBD2 covers 8 bases. The germline V gene encodes CDR1 SEHNR and CDR2 FQNEAQ (reference sequence). The CDR3 has 14 residues. With 5 bases clipped from V and 5 bases from J, the junction kept 7 bases outside the gene matches. The CDR3 sequence: CASSRTGGGETQYF. The CDR3 coding sequence is TGTGCCAGCAGCCGGACCGGGGGGGGGGAGACCCAGTACTTC.

There are a few counts of this clonotype. The chain carries TRBV27 and TRBJ2-7; 7 positions agree with TRBD1. Germline V gives CDR1 MNHEY, CDR2 SMNVEV (reference sequence). The J segment lost 4 bases and the V segment lost 6 bases, leaving 6 bases of the junction unmatched. The CDR3 is made up of 13 amino acids. CDR3: CASRDRVRYEQYF. The CDR3 nucleotides read TGTGCCAGCAGAGACAGGGTCCGTTACGAGCAGTACTTC.

This clonotype was seen ten or more times. J is TRBJ2-3 and V is TRBV27; 11 nucleotides agree with TRBD1. The CDR3 loop spans 16 amino acids. V trimming: 4 bases; J trimming: 2 bases; junction bases outside the gene matches: 5. Looked up from germline, CDR1 is MNHEY and CDR2 is SMNVEV (reference sequence). The CDR3 DNA follows: TGTGCCAGCAGTTCCGGACAGGGGGCGGACACAGATACGCAGTATTTT. Encoded protein: CASSSGQGADTDTQYF.

The J gene is TRBJ2-2, the V gene TRBV4-1; 9 bases line up with TRBD2. This CDR3 is built from 21 residues. Trimming at V came to 0 bases and at J to 4 bases, leaving 18 bases not matched to a gene. Germline CDR1 is MGHRA and CDR2 is YSYEKL. CDR3 bases: TGCGCCAGCAGCCAAGAGAGGATGGGGGTAGCGGGAGTGGGGCGCACCGGGGAGCTGTTTTTT. It translates to CASSQERMGVAGVGRTGELFF.

V gene TRBV5-6 combines with J gene TRBJ2-3; 8 nucleotides match TRBD2. The CDR3 spans 18 residues. V shed 2 bases and J 0 bases; nucleotides not matched to a gene: 11. Germline V gene lookup returns CDR1 SGHDT and CDR2 YYEEEE. The CDR3 DNA reads TGTGCCAGCAGCTTCTTCGCGGGACTAGGTCTTAGCACAGATACGCAGTATTTT. Translating it yields CASSFFAGLGLSTDTQYF.

This clonotype was detected many times. The chain combines TRBV27 with TRBJ2-1, with TRBD2 matching 7 bases. The germline gives CDR1 MNHEY, CDR2 SMNVEV (reference sequence). With V trimmed by 7 bases and J by 7 bases, 28 bases remained unmatched. This CDR3 comprises 20 residues. The chain's CDR3 is CASTHPDAGEWVVVTNEQFF. CDR3 nucleotide sequence: TGTGCCAGCACCCATCCCGATGCGGGAGAATGGGTTGTGGTGACTAATGAGCAGTTCTTC.

This chain's CDR3 is CASSSFGAGANVLTF. The CDR3 DNA follows: TGTGCCAGCAGTTCATTCGGGGCTGGGGCCAACGTCCTGACTTTC. This sequence joins TRBV27 and TRBJ2-6, with a possible D match to TRBD2 (5 bases). Trimming removed 4 bases at V and 2 bases at J, with 9 bases between. This CDR3 is built from 15 residues. The V gene's germline CDR1 is MNHEY and CDR2 SMNVEV (reference sequence).

This clonotype showed up many times. The genes are TRBV4-2 and TRBJ2-7; D is uncertain. CDR3 length: 13 amino acids. Germline CDR1 reads LGHNA; CDR2 reads YNFKEQ. Between the trimmed V and J ends, which lost 8 bases and 0 bases, there was a span of 11 bases. The CDR3 loop is CASAPRSSYEQYF. Written as DNA, the CDR3 is TGTGCCAGCGCGCCTCGGTCCTCCTACGAGCAGTACTTC.

Points on this clonotype: A much larger clone differs by one base, so this may be a read error. The chain combines TRBV5-1 with TRBJ1-5; no reliable D call. The CDR3 contains 14 residues. Germline V CDR1 and CDR2: SGHRS, YFSETQ. CDR3 sequence (DNA): TGCGACAGCAGCTTTGTCCCTGGGAGTCAGCCCCAGCATTTT. It specifies CDSSFVPGSQPQHF.

The table lists this clonotype with many counts. V is TRBV11-1 and J is TRBJ2-3, with 12 positions matching TRBD2. V lost 7 bases, J lost 6 bases, and 11 bases stayed unmatched. The CDR3 loop spans 16 amino acids. Germline CDR1 is SGHAT and CDR2 is FQDESV (reference sequence). The CDR3 DNA sequence: TGTGCCAGCAACCCCGGACTAGCGGGAAATAGGGATACGCAGTATTTT. This encodes CASNPGLAGNRDTQYF.

In its sample, this clonotype was seen a few times. The chain employs TRBV9 and TRBJ1-6, with D possibly TRBD1 on 5 matching bases. CDR1 SGDLS and CDR2 YYNGEE come from the germline V gene. The CDR3 sequence is 13 residues long. The V end was cut by 5 bases, the J end by 7 bases, with 10 bases between. CDR3 loop: CASRPGPNSPLHF. The CDR3 DNA follows: TGTGCCAGCAGGCCGGGACCCAATTCACCCCTCCACTTT.

This clonotype was recorded many times. This chain connects TRBV12-3 or TRBV12-4 to TRBJ1-5, with D possibly TRBD1 on 5 matching bases. This CDR3 spans 14 amino acids. The ends were cut back, 4 bases at V and 1 base at J, with 8 bases in the middle. The CDR3 loop reads CASSSGTSNQPQHF. The CDR3, as DNA: TGTGCCAGCAGTTCCGGGACGAGCAATCAGCCCCAGCATTTT.

The table lists this clonotype with many counts. V is TRBV19 and J is TRBJ1-2; D unclear. CDR3 length: 13 residues. Trimming stripped 3 bases from V and 0 bases from J, with 5 bases between. Germline CDR1 reads LNHDA; CDR2 reads SQIVND (reference sequence). CDR3 bases: TGTGCCAGTAGTATGCGGGCTAACTATGGCTACACCTTC. Protein product: CASSMRANYGYTF.

This clonotype appeared many times. The gene calls are TRBV7-2 and TRBJ2-1; 9 nucleotides line up with TRBD2. Germline loops: CDR1 SGHTA, CDR2 FQGNSA. V dropped 5 bases and J dropped 8; count of bases not matched to a gene: 10. This CDR3 contains 15 residues. CDR3 sequence (DNA): TGTGCCAGCAGCCCTGGTAGCGGGAGCATCGATGAGCAGTTCTTC. Its protein product is CASSPGSGSIDEQFF. Full variable domain (outside the CDR3, taken from reference TRBV7-2 and TRBJ2-1): GAGVSQSPSNKVTEKGKDVELRCDPISGHTALYWYRQSLGQGLEFLIYFQGNSAPDKSGLPSDRFSAERTGGSVSTLTIQRTQQEDSAVYLCASSPGSGSIDEQFFGPGTRLTVL.

This clonotype came up a few times. The rearrangement joins TRBV19 to TRBJ2-3; no clear D. Per germline, CDR1 LNHDA and CDR2 SQIVND (reference sequence). Trimming cost V 7 bases and J 6 bases, with 14 bases left between them. CDR3 length equals 13 residues. DNA for the CDR3: TGTGCCAGTATAAGAGGTAGTCCCGATACGCAGTATTTT. It codes for CASIRGSPDTQYF. Full variable domain (rest looked up from reference TRBV19 and TRBJ2-3): DGGITQSPKYLFRKEGQNVTLSCEQNLNHDAMYWYRQDPGQGLRLIYYSQIVNDFQKGDIAEGYSVSREKKESFPLTVTSAQKNPTAFYLCASIRGSPDTQYFGPGTRLTVL.

This clonotype was counted ten times or more. The rearrangement uses TRBV19 and TRBJ2-1, with 7 bases lining up with TRBD1. The germline V gene encodes CDR1 LNHDA and CDR2 SQIVND (reference sequence). After removal of 5 bases from V and 4 bases from J, the junction contained 5 bases not matched to a gene. This CDR3 region has 14 residues. The CDR3 sequence: CASSVGGAYNEQFF. CDR3 nucleotide sequence: TGTGCCAGTAGTGTAGGGGGCGCGTACAATGAGCAGTTCTTC.

Only a few counts were recorded for this clonotype. One end of the junction is discordant with germline, which a read error may explain. This chain joins TRBV7-2 and TRBJ2-3; either TRBD1 or TRBD2 may supply D (6 bases each). Germline V gene lookup returns CDR1 SGHTA and CDR2 FQGNSA. There are 15 residues in the CDR3. The CDR3 DNA reads TGTGTCAGCAGATTAGGGGGAGGCGGCACAGATACGCAGTATTTT. This codes for CVSRLGGGGTDTQYF.